This entry lists 19 T cell receptor beta chains sequenced from one sample in a study of T cell repertoires in cytomegalovirus infection. TCRdb called the reads again in MiXCR, with one record for every CDR3 protein. The sample records under 200,000 distinct CDR3 sequences, 8.5% to 10% being singletons. Sequencing was done on a sample of PBMCs. The origin of the receptors is a human donor in good health (CMV status not recorded). Some clones in this sample may be carry-over from other donors' samples.

Ten or more counts support this clonotype. This chain joins TRBV11-2 and TRBJ2-3, with 7 nucleotides matching TRBD2. CDR1 and CDR2 from the germline V gene are SGHAT and FQNNGV. V was clipped by 4 bases and J by 0 bases; unmatched bases: 7. CDR3 size: 16 residues. CDR3 residues: CASSSPGTTSTDTQYF. Written as DNA, the CDR3 is TGTGCCAGCAGCTCACCCGGGACTACAAGCACAGATACGCAGTATTTT.

This clonotype has a count of ten or more. This chain links TRBV6-5 with TRBJ2-7; D is unclear. V was clipped by 0 bases and J by 6 bases, with 12 bases between them. Germline CDR1 MNHEY, CDR2 SVGAGI. This CDR3 has 14 residues. CDR3: CASSYSRSGGEQYF. The DNA of the CDR3 is TGTGCCAGCAGTTACTCACGTTCCGGCGGCGAGCAGTACTTC.

The rearrangement joins TRBV28 to TRBJ1-1; no reliable D call. Germline CDR1 MDHEN, CDR2 SYDVKM. The length of the CDR3 is 14 residues. Trimming took off 2 bases at V and 3 bases at J, with 10 bases between the two ends. CDR3 coding DNA: TGTGCCAGCAGTTTAGAGGGTTGGGACACTGAAGCTTTCTTT. Encoded protein: CASSLEGWDTEAFF. Combining the CDR3 with reference TRBV28 and TRBJ1-1 gives the whole variable domain DVKVTQSSRYLVKRTGEKVFLECVQDMDHENMFWYRQDPGLGLRLIYFSYDVKMKEKGDIPEGYSVSREKKERFSLILESASTNQTSMYLCASSLEGWDTEAFFGQGTRLTVV.

This clonotype appeared many times. This chain joins TRBV7-9 and TRBJ2-2, with 7 bases identical to TRBD1. There are 15 residues in the CDR3. V trimming: 5 bases; J trimming: 1 base; junction bases outside the gene matches: 4. Per the germline V gene, CDR1 is SEHNR and CDR2 is FQNEAQ (reference sequence). Here the CDR3 reads CASSQRTGNTGELFF. The CDR3 DNA follows: TGTGCCAGCAGCCAGAGGACAGGGAACACCGGGGAGCTGTTTTTT.

This clonotype was counted at least ten times. V usage is TRBV12-3 or TRBV12-4 and J usage is TRBJ2-3, with 10 bases identical to TRBD2. CDR3 size: 16 residues. With 5 bases clipped from V and 2 bases from J, the junction kept 7 bases outside the gene matches. The CDR3 sequence is CASSRTSGVTTDTQYF. The CDR3 DNA sequence: TGTGCCAGCAGTCGCACTAGCGGGGTAACCACAGATACGCAGTATTTT.

For this clonotype: The CDR3 end shows no conserved phenylalanine or tryptophan, and so a read error is likely. No DNA is shown, since the ends of the CDR3 on it are uncertain; the CDR3 is the one TCRdb lists. The chain employs TRBV7-9 and TRBJ2-3; the table names TRBD2, a call not compared with the DNA. The V gene's germline CDR1 is SEHNR and CDR2 FQNEAQ (reference sequence). Both ends counted, the CDR3 spans 12 residues. CDR3: CASSETGTSGLL.

This clonotype was seen repeatedly, ten times or more. The chain recombines TRBV7-9 with TRBJ2-6; D gene uncertain. The CDR3 is made up of 14 amino acids. Germline CDR1 reads SEHNR; CDR2 reads FQNEAQ (reference sequence). The germline V and J ends were trimmed by 4 bases and 0 bases, with 4 bases remaining between them. CDR3 amino acids: CASSSFSGANVLTF. DNA for the CDR3: TGTGCCAGCAGCTCCTTCTCTGGGGCCAACGTCCTGACTTTC.

This clonotype ranks as medium-sized (0.01 to 0.1%). The V and J genes are TRBV7-2 and TRBJ2-2; D unresolved. The germline V and J ends were trimmed by 1 base and 4 bases, with 16 bases remaining between them. Germline values: CDR1 SGHTA, CDR2 FQGNSA. The CDR3 loop spans 17 amino acids. This CDR3 is CASSLGLSSRTTGELFF. The CDR3 bases are TGTGCCAGCAGCTTAGGACTGTCCTCTCGAACCACCGGGGAGCTGTTTTTT.

This clonotype occurred many times. The V call is TRBV19, the J call TRBJ2-5; D uncertain. Trimming cost V 3 bases and J 4 bases, with 15 bases left between them. CDR1 LNHDA and CDR2 SQIVND come from the germline V gene (reference sequence). This CDR3 is 15 amino acids long. In nucleotides, the CDR3 is TGTGCCAGTAGTATCGAACCCCACTACGGAGAGACCCAGTACTTC. Protein sequence: CASSIEPHYGETQYF.

The sample holds many counts of this clonotype. The V and J genes are TRBV7-2 and TRBJ2-1; no reliable D call. Germline CDR1 and CDR2: SGHTA and FQGNSA. The CDR3 is 13 amino acids. V was trimmed by 1 base and J by 6 bases, leaving 7 bases between them. The CDR3 nucleotides read TGTGCCAGCAGCTTAGTTACCCTCAATGAGCAGTTCTTC. Translated, it gives CASSLVTLNEQFF.

The CDR3 is CASSVWRGGSTDTQYF. CDR3 sequence (DNA): TGTGCCAGCAGCGTATGGAGGGGGGGTAGCACAGATACGCAGTATTTT. The J gene is TRBJ2-3, the V gene TRBV9; D is perhaps TRBD2 (7 bases). The V end lost 1 base, the J end lost 0 bases, and 12 bases lay between the germline ends. The CDR3 runs to 16 residues. CDR1 is SGDLS and CDR2 is YYNGEE in the germline V gene.

Many counts were recorded for this clonotype. V usage is TRBV11-2 and J usage is TRBJ2-4; a possible D gene is TRBD1 (6 bases). Germline lookup yields CDR1 SGHAT and CDR2 FQNNGV. CDR3 length: 14 amino acids. V gave up 1 base and J gave up 7 bases, with 11 bases separating them. This CDR3 is CASSLGGPGNIQYF. The CDR3 bases are TGTGCCAGCAGCTTAGGGGGGCCGGGCAACATTCAGTACTTC.

J is TRBJ2-3 and V is TRBV7-2; 11 bases map to TRBD2. Looked up from germline, CDR1 is SGHTA and CDR2 is FQGNSA. CDR3 length: 15 amino acids. V was pared by 2 bases and J by 6 bases, with 4 bases of the junction left unmatched. CDR3 nucleotide sequence: TGTGCCAGCAGCTTAATGGGACTAGCGGAGGATACGCAGTATTTT. Its protein product is CASSLMGLAEDTQYF. The variable domain in full, completed from reference TRBV7-2 and TRBJ2-3, reads GAGVSQSPSNKVTEKGKDVELRCDPISGHTALYWYRQSLGQGLEFLIYFQGNSAPDKSGLPSDRFSAERTGGSVSTLTIQRTQQEDSAVYLCASSLMGLAEDTQYFGPGTRLTVL.

Turning to this clonotype: Being one base from a much bigger clone, this may be a read error. The chain has TRBV7-6 and TRBJ1-4; 10 bases match TRBD1. From germline, CDR1 is SGHVS and CDR2 FNYEAQ. This CDR3 has 16 residues. This CDR3 reads CASSTGQGGTKEKLFF. The CDR3 nucleotides are TGTGCCAGCAGCACCGGACAGGGGGGGACTAAAGAAAAACTGTTTTTT.

Comments on this clonotype: A read error may explain this, as a much larger clone is one base away. The V call is TRBV7-6, the J call TRBJ2-1; D call uncertain. The CDR3 spans 16 residues. Germline V gives CDR1 SGHVS, CDR2 FNYEAQ. The CDR3 DNA sequence: TGTGCCAGCAGCTTAGTGCAAGGAGTCCTGAACAATGATCAGTTCTTC. Encoded protein: CASSLVQGVLNNDQFF.

This clonotype appeared a few times. The rearrangement links TRBV29-1 to TRBJ2-3, with a tentative D call TRBD2 (6 bases). The CDR3 contains 15 residues. V lost 4 bases to trimming and J lost 0 bases, with 14 bases between them. Germline V gene lookup returns CDR1 SQVTM and CDR2 ANQGSEA. In nucleotides, the CDR3 is TGCAGCGTTGTTGAGACTAGGGCGAGCACAGATACGCAGTATTTT. Amino acids: CSVVETRASTDTQYF.

There are many counts of this clonotype. This chain joins TRBV7-2 and TRBJ1-1; no clear D. Between the trimmed V and J ends, which lost 5 bases and 0 bases, there was a span of 13 bases. CDR1 SGHTA and CDR2 FQGNSA come from the germline V gene. The CDR3 contains 15 residues. The CDR3 sequence is CASSKDIVMNTEAFF. DNA of the CDR3: TGTGCCAGCAGCAAAGACATTGTCATGAACACTGAAGCTTTCTTT.

The chain joins TRBV20-1 to TRBJ2-5; unclear D gene. Trimming took off 4 bases at V and 5 bases at J, with 14 bases between the two ends. The CDR3 covers 13 residues. Germline values: CDR1 DFQATT, CDR2 SNEGSKA (reference sequence). In DNA, the CDR3 is TGCAGTGCTACCCGGCAAACTGCGGAGACCCAGTACTTC. Its translation: CSATRQTAETQYF.

This clonotype occurred many times. The V call is TRBV5-1, the J call TRBJ1-5, with 7 bases fitting TRBD1. V was clipped by 4 bases and J by 5 bases; unmatched bases: 12. Germline assignment: CDR1 SGHRS and CDR2 YFSETQ. This CDR3 region has 16 residues. The CDR3: CASSPDAGGLDQPQHF. Written as DNA, the CDR3 is TGCGCCAGCAGCCCTGACGCAGGGGGGTTGGATCAGCCCCAGCATTTT.